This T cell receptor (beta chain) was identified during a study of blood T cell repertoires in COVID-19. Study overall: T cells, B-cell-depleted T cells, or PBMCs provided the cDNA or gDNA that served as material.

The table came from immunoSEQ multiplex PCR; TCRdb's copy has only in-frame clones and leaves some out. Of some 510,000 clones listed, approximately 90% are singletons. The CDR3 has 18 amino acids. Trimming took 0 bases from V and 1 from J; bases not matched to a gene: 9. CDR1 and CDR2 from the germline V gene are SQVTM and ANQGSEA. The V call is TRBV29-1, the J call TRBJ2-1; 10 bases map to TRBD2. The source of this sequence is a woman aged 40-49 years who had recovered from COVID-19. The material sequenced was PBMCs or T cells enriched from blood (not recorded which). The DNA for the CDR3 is TGCAGCGTTGAAGAAGGGACTAGCGCGTCCTTTTCCTACAATGAGCAGTTCTTC. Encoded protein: CSVEEGTSASFSYNEQFF.